This T cell receptor beta chain was obtained from a study of shared clonotypes between healthy human individuals. Study at large: Researchers assigned three CD4 naive, three CD4 memory, two CD8 naive and one CD8 memory plate to each donor.

Overall study findings and caveats: Generally, naive subsets came out with larger estimated richness than memory subsets. With several donors compared, about 5.2% of naive CD4 clonotypes were shared.

This table comes from immunoSEQ multiplex PCR, and its TCRdb copy is limited to in-frame clones, with some not included. Among around 2,100,000 clones listed, less than 95% were seen once. For this clone: The antigen is unknown.

Naivety among CD8 cells was defined by CD45RO negativity and positive CCR7 selection, thereby excluding terminally differentiated effector memory CD45RA+ cells. The germline CDR1 and CDR2 sequences are SQVTM and ANQGSEA. Trimming cost V 1 base and J 3 bases, with 13 bases left between them. The CDR3 is 14 amino acids. The TCR sequence derives from a man between 18 and 35 years old in good health. The genes are TRBV29-1 and TRBJ2-7, with D perhaps assigned TRBD1 or TRBD2 (5 bases each). Sequencing was carried out using naive CD8+ T cells sorted from blood. The CDR3 loop reads CSVEAAGSYYEQYF. DNA of the CDR3: TGCAGCGTTGAAGCCGCAGGGAGCTACTACGAGCAGTACTTC.